The 27 T cell receptor beta chains given below trace back to one sample, sequenced in a study of PD-1 blockade in classical Hodgkin lymphoma. The protocol was immunoSEQ multiplex PCR, while the TCRdb copy is restricted to in-frame clones and leaves out a portion. The sample lists around 20,000 clones, around 80% occurring once. Every one of the patients relapsed after autologous stem cell transplantation (brentuximab vedotin exposure was variable). The source material was peripheral blood mononuclear cells (PBMCs), sampled before the second cycle of nivolumab. Receptor source: a human donor with classical Hodgkin lymphoma.

The V and J genes are TRBV9 and TRBJ2-5; possible D gene TRBD2, 6 bases. Trimming shortened V by 0 bases and J by 4 bases, and 16 bases separated the two germline ends. The germline V gene encodes CDR1 SGDLS and CDR2 YYNGEE. CDR3 length: 16 amino acids. CDR3 DNA: TGTGCCAGCAGCGTAGCTACGGGCGGGACGGGAGAGACCCAGTACTTC. As protein: CASSVATGGTGETQYF. Full variable domain (rest looked up from reference TRBV9 and TRBJ2-5): DSGVTQTPKHLITATGQRVTLRCSPRSGDLSVYWYQQSLDQGLQFLIQYYNGEERAKGNILERFSAQQFPDLHSELNLSSLELGDSALYFCASSVATGGTGETQYFGPGTRLLVL.

V and J are TRBV19 and TRBJ2-7; a possible D gene is TRBD2 (6 bases). The V end lost 1 base, the J end lost 2 bases, and 15 bases lay between the germline ends. Germline V gene lookup returns CDR1 LNHDA and CDR2 SQIVND (reference sequence). There are 16 residues in the CDR3. CDR3 in DNA: TGTGCCAGTAGTATAGCGGTCGGGGGAAGGGCCTACGAGCAGTACTTC. It translates to CASSIAVGGRAYEQYF.

The CDR3 here is CASSSGQGAGDLLAKNIQYF. The DNA of the CDR3 is TGCGCCAGCAGCTCCGGACAGGGGGCTGGGGATCTACTAGCCAAAAACATTCAGTACTTC. The chain employs TRBV5-1 and TRBJ2-4; TRBD1 matches 11 bases. Trimming cost V 3 bases and J 0 bases; bases outside gene matches: 14. CDR3 size: 20 residues. Germline CDR1 SGHRS, CDR2 YFSETQ.

This chain joins TRBV11-1 and TRBJ2-2; TRBD1 aligns across 10 bases. The germline CDR1 and CDR2 sequences are SGHAT and FQDESV (reference sequence). The ends lost 1 base at V and 13 bases at J; junction bases unmatched: 15. The CDR3 covers 17 residues. DNA of the CDR3: TGTGCCAGCAGCTTAGATCCCTGGGACAGGGGCGATGGTGCGCTGTTTTTT. Translating gives CASSLDPWDRGDGALFF.

The chain is built from TRBV10-2 and TRBJ1-4; unclear D gene. CDR3 length: 14 residues. Looked up from germline, CDR1 is WSHSY and CDR2 is SAAADI. V was shortened by 1 base and J by 6 bases, with 9 bases between the two germline ends. CDR3 in amino acids: CASSEYGDDEKLFF. The CDR3 DNA is TGCGCCAGCAGTGAGTACGGGGATGATGAAAAACTGTTTTTT.

V usage is TRBV6-5 and J usage is TRBJ1-3; 8 nucleotides agree with TRBD1. Germline CDR1 and CDR2: MNHEY and SVGAGI. The CDR3 runs to 14 residues. V lost 5 bases and J lost 4; bases outside the gene matches: 4. In DNA form, the CDR3 reads TGTGCCAGCAGTCGGACAGGGTTCGGAAACACCATATATTTT. Translation gives CASSRTGFGNTIYF.

This clone was seen just once. The rearrangement uses TRBV7-9 and TRBJ1-2, with D uncertain. The V and J ends lost 1 base and 6 bases respectively, with 15 bases between them. CDR3 size: 15 residues. CDR1 is SEHNR, CDR2 FQNEAQ, per germline (reference sequence). The DNA for the CDR3 is TGTGCCAGCAGCTTAGAGGAGGGATTAACAAATGGCTACACCTTC. Amino acids: CASSLEEGLTNGYTF.

This chain connects TRBV11-1 to TRBJ1-2; 7 bases are a match to TRBD1. The CDR3 runs 11 residues. Unmatched junction bases numbered 2, after V lost 5 bases and J lost 8 bases. Germline assignment: CDR1 SGHAT and CDR2 FQDESV (reference sequence). Written as DNA, the CDR3 is TGTGCCAGCAGCCCAGGGGGGGGCTACACCTTC. Protein product: CASSPGGGYTF. Based on the CDR3 plus reference TRBV11-1 and TRBJ1-2, the full variable domain is EAEVAQSPRYKITEKSQAVAFWCDPISGHATLYWYRQILGQGPELLVQFQDESVVDDSQLPKDRFSAERLKGVDSTLKIQPAELGDSAMYLCASSPGGGYTFGSGTRLTVV.

The chain carries TRBV7-2 and TRBJ2-6; 12 bases match TRBD2. The CDR3 length is 18 residues. J gave up 2 bases and V 5 bases, and 7 bases lay outside the gene matches. Germline V CDR1 and CDR2: SGHTA, FQGNSA. The CDR3 DNA sequence: TGTGCCAGCAGCCGTAGACTAGCGGGGGTCCCTGGGGCCAACGTCCTGACTTTC. This codes for CASSRRLAGVPGANVLTF.

The chain combines TRBV6-6 with TRBJ1-5; D is uncertain. Germline V gene data show CDR1 as MNHNY and CDR2 as SVGAGI (reference sequence). The ends were cut back, 9 bases at V and 6 bases at J, with 12 bases in the middle. CDR3 length: 12 amino acids. DNA of the CDR3: TGTGCCAGTCACGACGCAGGTCAGCCCCAGCATTTT. Encoded protein: CASHDAGQPQHF.

V gene TRBV6-1 combines with J gene TRBJ2-1; D unresolved. The CDR3 totals 12 residues. Trimming stripped 6 bases from V and 8 bases from J, with 11 bases between. The germline V gene encodes CDR1 MNHNS and CDR2 SASEGT. The CDR3 sequence is CASSRLVHEQFF. The CDR3 DNA reads TGTGCCAGCAGCCGCCTCGTCCATGAGCAGTTCTTC.

The chain has TRBV19 and TRBJ1-2; the D is unclear. The ends were cut back, 1 base at V and 1 base at J, with 7 bases in the middle. The CDR3 covers 14 residues. Per the germline V gene, CDR1 is LNHDA and CDR2 is SQIVND (reference sequence). The CDR3 region is CASSIGRSNYGYTF. CDR3 bases: TGTGCCAGTAGTATAGGCAGGAGTAACTATGGCTACACCTTC.

Only one count was recorded for this clone. This chain connects TRBV4-1 to TRBJ2-6; the D gene is possibly TRBD2 (6 bases). The CDR3 extends over 18 amino acids. V was clipped by 1 base and J by 0 bases, with 13 bases between them. From germline, CDR1 is MGHRA and CDR2 YSYEKL. CDR3 protein: CASSQVMVGSSGANVLTF. The DNA for the CDR3 is TGCGCCAGCAGCCAAGTTATGGTCGGGAGCTCTGGGGCCAACGTCCTGACTTTC.

The chain recombines TRBV6-5 with TRBJ1-1, with TRBD1 as a possible D gene (5 bases). The CDR3 is 14 residues long. The V and J ends lost 10 bases and 0 bases respectively, with 15 bases between them. Germline values: CDR1 MNHEY, CDR2 SVGAGI. The CDR3 DNA is TGTGCCACCCTTTCTCCGGGGGTGAACACTGAAGCTTTCTTT. Encoded protein: CATLSPGVNTEAFF.

Comment on this clone: The junction shows a germline mismatch at one end, possibly a read error. The chain couples TRBV7-7 to TRBJ2-1, with 16 bases aligning to TRBD2. Germline CDR1 is SSHAT and CDR2 is FNYEAQ (reference sequence). The CDR3 consists of 16 residues. CDR3 in DNA: TGTGCTAGCAGCGCGGGACTAGCGGGGGGGCTAGATGAGCAGTTCTTC. It is translated as CASSAGLAGGLDEQFF.

The chain employs TRBV11-2 and TRBJ1-2; 7 bases line up with TRBD1. J gave up 5 bases and V 8 bases, and 8 bases lay outside the gene matches. The CDR3 runs to 13 residues. Germline CDR1 SGHAT, CDR2 FQNNGV. CDR3 loop: CASQGGMRYGYTF. DNA for the CDR3: TGTGCCAGCCAGGGGGGGATGAGGTATGGCTACACCTTC.

As for this clone: Additional DNA sequences in this sample encode the identical CDR3. The chain is built from TRBV7-2 and TRBJ1-3; D is ambiguous. V was cut by 5 bases and J by 1 base, with 9 bases left in between. The CDR3 is 14 residues long. The V gene's germline CDR1 is SGHTA and CDR2 FQGNSA. CDR3 residues: CASSLTASGNTIYF. The DNA for the CDR3 is TGTGCCAGCAGCCTTACAGCGTCTGGAAACACCATATATTTT. Supplemented by reference TRBV7-2 and TRBJ1-3, the full variable domain reads GAGVSQSPSNKVTEKGKDVELRCDPISGHTALYWYRQSLGQGLEFLIYFQGNSAPDKSGLPSDRFSAERTGGSVSTLTIQRTQQEDSAVYLCASSLTASGNTIYFGEGSWLTVV.

This chain joins TRBV12-5 and TRBJ2-6; TRBD1 matches 7 bases. This CDR3 has 17 amino acids. The junction had 8 bases not matched to a gene; V was cut back by 6 bases and J by 0 bases. Germline CDR1 and CDR2: LGHNT and FRNRAP. This CDR3 is CASGRDSLPSGANVLTF. The CDR3 DNA follows: TGTGCTAGTGGACGGGACAGCCTTCCCTCTGGGGCCAACGTCCTGACTTTC.

A few counts support this clone. The V call is TRBV28, the J call TRBJ2-1; D is undetermined. The CDR3 spans 15 residues. V was trimmed by 6 bases and J by 7 bases, leaving 19 bases between them. In germline, CDR1 is MDHEN, CDR2 SYDVKM. The CDR3 protein is CASSLSGYEGNEQFF. Here the CDR3 DNA reads TGTGCCAGCAGCCTTTCTGGTTATGAAGGGAATGAGCAGTTCTTC. Full variable domain (outside the CDR3, taken from reference TRBV28 and TRBJ2-1): DVKVTQSSRYLVKRTGEKVFLECVQDMDHENMFWYRQDPGLGLRLIYFSYDVKMKEKGDIPEGYSVSREKKERFSLILESASTNQTSMYLCASSLSGYEGNEQFFGPGTRLTVL.

The chain has TRBV11-2 and TRBJ2-3; 8 bases are shared with TRBD2. The germline CDR1 and CDR2 sequences are SGHAT and FQNNGV. The CDR3 covers 17 residues. Trimming took 0 bases from V and 2 from J; bases not matched to a gene: 7. The CDR3 sequence: CASSLDWRGASTDTQYF. The CDR3 nucleotides are TGTGCCAGCAGCTTAGATTGGCGGGGGGCTTCCACAGATACGCAGTATTTT.

The chain couples TRBV11-3 to TRBJ2-1; D is tentatively TRBD1 or TRBD2 (6 bases each). The V end lost 2 bases, the J end lost 8 bases, and 7 bases lay between the germline ends. This CDR3 region has 12 residues. Germline V gene sequence: CDR1 SGHNT, CDR2 YENEEA. The CDR3 region is CASSLRGDEQFF. CDR3 nucleotide sequence: TGTGCCAGCAGCTTAAGGGGGGATGAGCAGTTCTTC.

This clone came up once. This sequence joins TRBV7-9 and TRBJ1-4; 8 bases agree with TRBD1. J lost 8 bases, V lost 5 bases, and 13 bases had no gene match. The germline gives CDR1 SEHNR, CDR2 FQNEAQ (reference sequence). The CDR3 has 16 residues. The CDR3 sequence: CASSPRTGTGGEKLFF. The CDR3 DNA follows: TGTGCCAGCAGCCCAAGGACCGGGACAGGAGGCGAAAAACTGTTTTTT.

This clone occurred a few times. The chain recombines TRBV6-1 with TRBJ2-5, with D tentatively TRBD2 (7 bases). This CDR3 region has 15 residues. Trimming took 7 bases from V and 2 from J, leaving 17 bases between them. Germline CDR1 MNHNS, CDR2 SASEGT. In nucleotides, the CDR3 is TGTGCCAGCACTACCCTGGGGGGGCAGCAAGAGACCCAGTACTTC. As protein: CASTTLGGQQETQYF.

A single count supports this clone. The rearrangement uses TRBV7-8 and TRBJ1-2, with D tentatively TRBD1 (6 bases). Germline CDR1 is SGHVS and CDR2 is FQNEAQ. The CDR3 spans 16 residues. V lost 4 bases and J lost 3, with 18 bases in between. This CDR3 reads CASSSGGADMHYGYTF. As DNA, the CDR3 is TGTGCCAGCAGCTCGGGGGGGGCGGATATGCACTATGGCTACACCTTC.

This clone appeared a single time. J is TRBJ2-1 and V is TRBV7-9; D might be TRBD2 (6 bases). CDR1 SEHNR and CDR2 FQNEAQ come from the germline V gene (reference sequence). CDR3 size: 18 residues. Between the trimmed V and J ends, which lost 1 base and 2 bases, there was a span of 18 bases. CDR3 DNA: TGTGCCAGCAGCTTAGACTCATTCCGGTGGGGGGCCTACAATGAGCAGTTCTTC. Its protein product is CASSLDSFRWGAYNEQFF.

This clone was detected only once. The J gene is TRBJ2-1, the V gene TRBV7-2; TRBD2 matches at 9 bases. The CDR3 sequence is 16 residues long. V lost 6 bases, J lost 10 bases, and 16 bases stayed unmatched. Germline CDR1 reads SGHTA; CDR2 reads FQGNSA. DNA for the CDR3: TGTGCCAGCAGTCCGAGAGGTACTAGCGGGCACCCGGAGCAGTTCTTC. It translates to CASSPRGTSGHPEQFF.

The chain couples TRBV4-1 to TRBJ2-7; tentative D call: TRBD1 (5 bases). Germline assignment: CDR1 MGHRA and CDR2 YSYEKL. V lost 4 bases to trimming and J lost 3 bases, with 13 bases between them. The length of the CDR3 is 14 residues. Written as DNA, the CDR3 is TGCGCCAGCAGCCGTTCGACAGCCATCTACGAGCAGTACTTC. This sequence encodes CASSRSTAIYEQYF.